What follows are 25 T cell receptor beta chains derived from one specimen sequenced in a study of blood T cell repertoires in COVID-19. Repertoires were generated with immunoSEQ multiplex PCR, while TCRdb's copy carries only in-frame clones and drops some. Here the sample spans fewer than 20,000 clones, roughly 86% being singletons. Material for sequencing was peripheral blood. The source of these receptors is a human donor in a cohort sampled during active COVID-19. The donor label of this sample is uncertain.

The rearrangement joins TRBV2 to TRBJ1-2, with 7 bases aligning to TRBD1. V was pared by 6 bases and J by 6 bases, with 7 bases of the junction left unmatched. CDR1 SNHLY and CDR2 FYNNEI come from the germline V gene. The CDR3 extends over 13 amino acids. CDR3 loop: CASSPIGGHGYTF. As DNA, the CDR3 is TGTGCCAGCAGCCCCATAGGGGGCCATGGCTACACCTTC.

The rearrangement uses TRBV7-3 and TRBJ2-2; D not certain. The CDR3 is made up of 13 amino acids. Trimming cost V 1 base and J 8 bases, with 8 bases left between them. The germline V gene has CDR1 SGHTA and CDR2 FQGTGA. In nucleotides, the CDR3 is TGTGCCAGCAGCTTAAACCCCAGGGGGGAGCTGTTTTTT. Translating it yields CASSLNPRGELFF.

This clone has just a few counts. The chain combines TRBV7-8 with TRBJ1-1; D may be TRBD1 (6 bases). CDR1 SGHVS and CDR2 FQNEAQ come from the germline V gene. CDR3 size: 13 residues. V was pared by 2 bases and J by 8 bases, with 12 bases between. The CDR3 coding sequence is TGTGCCAGCAGCTTAAAACAGGGATTAGAAGCTTTCTTT. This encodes CASSLKQGLEAFF.

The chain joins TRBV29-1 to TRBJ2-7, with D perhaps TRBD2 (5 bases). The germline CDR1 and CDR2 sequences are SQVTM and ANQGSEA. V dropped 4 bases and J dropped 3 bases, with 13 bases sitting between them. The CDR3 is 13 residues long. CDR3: CSVGRSGSYEQYF. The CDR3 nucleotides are TGCAGCGTTGGGCGGTCGGGAAGCTACGAGCAGTACTTC.

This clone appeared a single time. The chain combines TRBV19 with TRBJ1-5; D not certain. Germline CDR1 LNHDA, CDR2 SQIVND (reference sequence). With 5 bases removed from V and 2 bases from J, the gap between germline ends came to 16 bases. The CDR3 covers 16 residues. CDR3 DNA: TGTGCCAGTAGTCCCTCAGACGAAGAGGGCAATCAGCCCCAGCATTTT. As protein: CASSPSDEEGNQPQHF.

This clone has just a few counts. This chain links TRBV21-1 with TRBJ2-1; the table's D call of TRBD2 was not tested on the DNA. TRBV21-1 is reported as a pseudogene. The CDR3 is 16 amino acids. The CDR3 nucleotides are TGTGCCAGCGGGACTGGCGGGACGAGGGCCTACAATGAGCAGTTCTTC. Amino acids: CASGTGGTRAYNEQFF.

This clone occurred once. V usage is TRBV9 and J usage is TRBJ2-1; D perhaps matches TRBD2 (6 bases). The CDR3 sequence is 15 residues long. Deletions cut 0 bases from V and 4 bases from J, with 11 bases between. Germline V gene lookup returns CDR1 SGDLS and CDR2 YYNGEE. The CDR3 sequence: CASSVDGGEYNEQFF. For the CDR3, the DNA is TGTGCCAGCAGCGTAGACGGCGGGGAATACAATGAGCAGTTCTTC. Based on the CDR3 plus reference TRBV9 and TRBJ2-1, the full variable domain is DSGVTQTPKHLITATGQRVTLRCSPRSGDLSVYWYQQSLDQGLQFLIQYYNGEERAKGNILERFSAQQFPDLHSELNLSSLELGDSALYFCASSVDGGEYNEQFFGPGTRLTVL.

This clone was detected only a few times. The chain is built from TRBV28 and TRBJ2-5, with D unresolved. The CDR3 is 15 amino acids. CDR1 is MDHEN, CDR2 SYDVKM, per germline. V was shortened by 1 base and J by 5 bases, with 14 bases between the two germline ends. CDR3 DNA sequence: TGTGCCAGCAGTTTATTTAAGCGATTATGGGAGACCCAGTACTTC. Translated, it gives CASSLFKRLWETQYF.

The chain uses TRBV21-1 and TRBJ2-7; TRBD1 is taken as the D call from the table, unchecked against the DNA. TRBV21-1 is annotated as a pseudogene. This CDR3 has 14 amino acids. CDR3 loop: CASSKDRGSYEQYF. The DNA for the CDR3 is TGTGCCAGCAGCAAAGATAGGGGCTCCTACGAGCAGTACTTC.

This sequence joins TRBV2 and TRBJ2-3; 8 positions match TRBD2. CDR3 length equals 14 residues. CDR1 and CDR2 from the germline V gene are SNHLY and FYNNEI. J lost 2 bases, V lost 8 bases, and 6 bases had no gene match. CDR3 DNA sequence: TGTGCCAGCCAGCGGGAGTCTATCACAGATACGCAGTATTTT. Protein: CASQRESITDTQYF. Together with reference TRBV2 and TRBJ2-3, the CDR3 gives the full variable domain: EPEVTQTPSHQVTQMGQEVILRCVPISNHLYFYWYRQILGQKVEFLVSFYNNEISEKSEIFDDQFSVERPDGSNFTLKIRSTKLEDSAMYFCASQRESITDTQYFGPGTRLTVL.

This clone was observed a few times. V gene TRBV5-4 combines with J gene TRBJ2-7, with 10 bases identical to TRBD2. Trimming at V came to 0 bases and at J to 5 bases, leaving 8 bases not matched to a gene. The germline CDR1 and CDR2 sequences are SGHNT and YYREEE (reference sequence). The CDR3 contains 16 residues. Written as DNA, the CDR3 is TGTGCCAGCAGCTTGGCAGGGGCTAGCGGGAGACACGAGCAGTACTTC. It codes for CASSLAGASGRHEQYF.

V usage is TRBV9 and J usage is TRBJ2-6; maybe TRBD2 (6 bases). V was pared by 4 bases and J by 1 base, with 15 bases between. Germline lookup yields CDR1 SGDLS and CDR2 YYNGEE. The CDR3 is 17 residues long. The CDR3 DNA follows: TGTGCCAGCAGCCCTCGGGACTGGATTTCTGGGGCCAACGTCCTGACTTTC. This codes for CASSPRDWISGANVLTF. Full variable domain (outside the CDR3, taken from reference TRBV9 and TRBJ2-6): DSGVTQTPKHLITATGQRVTLRCSPRSGDLSVYWYQQSLDQGLQFLIQYYNGEERAKGNILERFSAQQFPDLHSELNLSSLELGDSALYFCASSPRDWISGANVLTFGAGSRLTVL.

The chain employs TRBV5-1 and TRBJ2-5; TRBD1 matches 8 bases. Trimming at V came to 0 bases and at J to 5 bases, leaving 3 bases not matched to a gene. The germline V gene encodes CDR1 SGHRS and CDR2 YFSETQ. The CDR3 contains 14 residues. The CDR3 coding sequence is TGCGCCAGCAGCTTGGCAGGGGGCGGGGAGACCCAGTACTTC. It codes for CASSLAGGGETQYF.

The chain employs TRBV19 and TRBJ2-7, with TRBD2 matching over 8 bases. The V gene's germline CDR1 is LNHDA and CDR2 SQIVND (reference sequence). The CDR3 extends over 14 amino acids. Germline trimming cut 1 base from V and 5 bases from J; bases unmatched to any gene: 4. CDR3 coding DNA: TGTGCCAGTAGTATAGGAGCAGCGGGAGACGAGCAGTACTTC. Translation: CASSIGAAGDEQYF.

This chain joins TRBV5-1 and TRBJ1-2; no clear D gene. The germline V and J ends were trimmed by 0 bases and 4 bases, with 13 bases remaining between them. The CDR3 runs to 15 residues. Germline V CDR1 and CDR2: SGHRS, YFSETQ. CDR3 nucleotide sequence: TGCGCCAGCAGCTTGGCCCCCCTAGGCAGCTATGGCTACACCTTC. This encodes CASSLAPLGSYGYTF.

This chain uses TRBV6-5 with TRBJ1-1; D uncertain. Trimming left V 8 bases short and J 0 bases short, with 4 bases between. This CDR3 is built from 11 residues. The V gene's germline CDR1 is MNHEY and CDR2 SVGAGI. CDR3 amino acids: CASQMNTEAFF. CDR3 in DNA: TGTGCCAGCCAGATGAACACTGAAGCTTTCTTT.

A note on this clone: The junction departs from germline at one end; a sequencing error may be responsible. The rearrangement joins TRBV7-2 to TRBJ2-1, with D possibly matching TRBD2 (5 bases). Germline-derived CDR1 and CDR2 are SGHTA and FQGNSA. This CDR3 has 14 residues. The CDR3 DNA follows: TGTGCCAGCAGCCTAGCATCGGTCGCCAATGAGCAGTTCTTC. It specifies CASSLASVANEQFF.

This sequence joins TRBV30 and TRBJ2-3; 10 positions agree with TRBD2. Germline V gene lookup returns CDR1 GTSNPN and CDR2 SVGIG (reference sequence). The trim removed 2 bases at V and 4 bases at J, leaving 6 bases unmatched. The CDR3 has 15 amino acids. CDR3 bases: TGTGCCTGGAGTTCCCTAGCGGGAGAGGCAGATACGCAGTATTTT. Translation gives CAWSSLAGEADTQYF.

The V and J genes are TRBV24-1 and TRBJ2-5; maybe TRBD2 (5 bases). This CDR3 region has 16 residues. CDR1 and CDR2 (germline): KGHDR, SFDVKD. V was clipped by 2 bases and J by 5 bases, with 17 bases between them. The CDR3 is CATSDSGRRGGETQYF. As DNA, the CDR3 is TGTGCCACCAGTGATTCTGGCAGAAGAGGCGGGGAGACCCAGTACTTC.

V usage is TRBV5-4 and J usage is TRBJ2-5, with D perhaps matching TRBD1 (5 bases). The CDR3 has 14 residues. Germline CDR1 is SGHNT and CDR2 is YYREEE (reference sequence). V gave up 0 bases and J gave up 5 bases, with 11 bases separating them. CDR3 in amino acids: CASSLAGFRETQYF. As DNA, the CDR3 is TGTGCCAGCAGCTTGGCAGGGTTCCGGGAGACCCAGTACTTC. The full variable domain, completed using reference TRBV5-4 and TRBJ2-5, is ETGVTQSPTHLIKTRGQQVTLRCSSQSGHNTVSWYQQALGQGPQFIFQYYREEENGRGNFPPRFSGLQFPNYSSELNVNALELDDSALYLCASSLAGFRETQYFGPGTRLLVL.

CDR3 region: CASSIEARGRYYGYTF. The CDR3 nucleotides are TGTGCCAGTAGTATTGAGGCCAGGGGGCGGTACTATGGCTACACCTTC. V gene TRBV19 combines with J gene TRBJ1-2; 8 bases align to TRBD1. Trimming at V came to 3 bases and at J to 3 bases, leaving 9 bases not matched to a gene. CDR1 and CDR2 (germline): LNHDA, SQIVND (reference sequence). The CDR3 has 16 residues.

The CDR3 is CASSLDRDHQPQHF. The CDR3, as DNA: TGTGCCAGCAGCCTGGACAGGGATCATCAGCCCCAGCATTTT. The chain employs TRBV7-2 and TRBJ1-5, with 8 bases fitting TRBD1. Trimming cost V 5 bases and J 5 bases; bases outside gene matches: 5. The CDR3 loop spans 14 amino acids. Germline loops: CDR1 SGHTA, CDR2 FQGNSA.

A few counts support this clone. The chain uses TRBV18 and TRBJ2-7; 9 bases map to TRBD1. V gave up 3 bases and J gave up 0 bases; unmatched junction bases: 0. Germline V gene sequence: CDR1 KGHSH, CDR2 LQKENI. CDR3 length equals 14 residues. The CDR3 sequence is CASSPGQGSYEQYF. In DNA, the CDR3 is TGTGCCAGCTCACCGGGACAGGGCTCCTACGAGCAGTACTTC.

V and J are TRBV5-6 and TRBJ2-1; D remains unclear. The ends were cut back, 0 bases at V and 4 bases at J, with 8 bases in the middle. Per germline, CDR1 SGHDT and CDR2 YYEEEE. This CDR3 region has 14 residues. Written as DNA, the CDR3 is TGTGCCAGCAGCTTGGGAGGTCGTTACAATGAGCAGTTCTTC. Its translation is CASSLGGRYNEQFF.

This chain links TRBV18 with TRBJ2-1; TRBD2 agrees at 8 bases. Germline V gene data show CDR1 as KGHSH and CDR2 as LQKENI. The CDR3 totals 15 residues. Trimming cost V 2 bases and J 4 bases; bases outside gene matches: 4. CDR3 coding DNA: TGTGCCAGCTCACCAGCAGCGGGAGAATACAATGAGCAGTTCTTC. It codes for CASSPAAGEYNEQFF.